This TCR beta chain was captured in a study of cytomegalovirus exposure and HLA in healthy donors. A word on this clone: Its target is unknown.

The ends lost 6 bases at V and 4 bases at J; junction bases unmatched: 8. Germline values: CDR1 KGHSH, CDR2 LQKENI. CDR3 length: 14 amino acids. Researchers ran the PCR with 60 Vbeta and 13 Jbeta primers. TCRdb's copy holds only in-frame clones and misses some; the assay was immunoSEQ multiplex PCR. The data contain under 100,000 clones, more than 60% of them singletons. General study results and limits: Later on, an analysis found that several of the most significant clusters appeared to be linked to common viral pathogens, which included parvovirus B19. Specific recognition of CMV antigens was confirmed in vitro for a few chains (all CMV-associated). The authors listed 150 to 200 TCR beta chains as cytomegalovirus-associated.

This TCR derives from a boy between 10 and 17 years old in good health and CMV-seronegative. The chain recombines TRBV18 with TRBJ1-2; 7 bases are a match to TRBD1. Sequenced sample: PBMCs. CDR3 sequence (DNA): TGTGCCAGCTCTCTACAGGGGAGAGCCTATGGCTACACCTTC. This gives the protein CASSLQGRAYGYTF.